What follows are 13 T cell receptor beta chains derived from one specimen sequenced in a study of T-cell memory formation after mild COVID-19. MiXCR, run by TCRdb on the 5' RACE reads, gives a single entry per CDR3 protein. The repertoire consists of hundreds of thousands of distinct CDR3 sequences, with around 30% occurring once and the leading ten covering roughly 13%. The sequenced sample was PBMCs or a T cell subset sorted from them (not recorded which). These TCRs come from an adult woman who had mild COVID-19 (a few samples of this study predate the infection). Cell type and time point are not known.

The V and J genes are TRBV7-9 and TRBJ1-1; D may be TRBD1 (6 bases). This CDR3 spans 14 amino acids. The V end lost 3 bases, the J end lost 1 base, and 9 bases lay between the germline ends. Germline V gene sequence: CDR1 SEHNR, CDR2 FQNEAQ (reference sequence). As DNA, the CDR3 is TGTGCCAGCAGCTTTCCGACAGGGAACACTGAAGCTTTCTTT. Encoded protein: CASSFPTGNTEAFF.

The V call is TRBV7-4, the J call TRBJ1-2; 9 bases align to TRBD1. The length of the CDR3 is 15 residues. V lost 5 bases, J lost 2 bases, and 6 bases stayed unmatched. Germline CDR1 and CDR2: SGHVT and SQSDAQ. In DNA, the CDR3 is TGTGCCAGCAGCCATAGGGGACAGGGCAACTATGGCTACACCTTC. It yields the protein CASSHRGQGNYGYTF.

This clonotype was counted only a few times. The V gene is TRBV7-3, the J gene TRBJ2-2, with D perhaps matching TRBD1 or TRBD2 (5 bases each). The germline V and J ends were trimmed by 0 bases and 0 bases, with 11 bases remaining between them. Germline loops: CDR1 SGHTA, CDR2 FQGTGA. The CDR3 is 17 amino acids. The CDR3 sequence is CASSLTLKGPNTGELFF. The CDR3 DNA sequence: TGTGCCAGCAGCTTAACGTTGAAGGGACCGAACACCGGGGAGCTGTTTTTT. The whole variable domain, filled in from reference TRBV7-3 and TRBJ2-2, reads GAGVSQTPSNKVTEKGKYVELRCDPISGHTALYWYRQSLGQGPEFLIYFQGTGAADDSGLPNDRFFAVRPEGSVSTLKIQRTERGDSAVYLCASSLTLKGPNTGELFFGEGSRLTVL.

The rearrangement links TRBV6-5 to TRBJ2-5; the D gene could be TRBD1 or TRBD2 (5 bases each). The CDR3 covers 15 residues. The germline V gene has CDR1 MNHEY and CDR2 SVGAGI. Between the trimmed V and J ends, which lost 6 bases and 5 bases, there was a span of 19 bases. CDR3 in amino acids: CASRLDRDRGETQYF. In DNA form, the CDR3 reads TGTGCCAGCAGACTTGACCGGGACCGAGGGGAGACCCAGTACTTC.

This clonotype has more than one count but fewer than ten. The V gene is TRBV29-1, the J gene TRBJ1-2; tentatively, D is TRBD1 (5 bases). V was pared by 3 bases and J by 8 bases, with 16 bases between. The CDR3 runs 13 residues. The germline CDR1 and CDR2 sequences are SQVTM and ANQGSEA. CDR3: CSVESGRGDGYTF. CDR3 sequence (DNA): TGCAGCGTTGAGAGCGGGAGGGGAGACGGCTACACCTTC.

The sample holds a few counts of this clonotype. The chain employs TRBV24-1 and TRBJ2-2, with no clear D. The CDR3 is made up of 14 amino acids. Germline assignment: CDR1 KGHDR and CDR2 SFDVKD. The germline V and J ends were trimmed by 5 bases and 3 bases, with 9 bases remaining between them. CDR3 DNA: TGTGCCACCAGTGGCCGCAGCTACACCGGGGAGCTGTTTTTT. This encodes CATSGRSYTGELFF.

V gene TRBV4-2 combines with J gene TRBJ2-7; 9 bases are shared with TRBD2. This CDR3 is 15 amino acids long. Germline V CDR1 and CDR2: LGHNA, YNFKEQ. Germline trimming cut 1 base from V and 4 bases from J; bases unmatched to any gene: 5. CDR3 sequence: CASSQAWTSEYEQYF. The CDR3 DNA reads TGTGCCAGCAGCCAAGCTTGGACTAGCGAGTACGAGCAGTACTTC.

The gene calls are TRBV5-6 and TRBJ2-4; D is ambiguous. From germline, CDR1 is SGHDT and CDR2 YYEEEE. The CDR3 spans 20 residues. V was shortened by 3 bases and J by 0 bases, with 25 bases between the two germline ends. The CDR3 region is CASSSLDDSEPELAKNIQYF. The CDR3 DNA reads as TGTGCCAGCAGCTCATTGGACGACTCCGAGCCCGAACTAGCCAAAAACATTCAGTACTTC.

The V gene is TRBV7-7, the J gene TRBJ2-7; D might be TRBD1 (6 bases). The V end lost 1 base, the J end lost 0 bases, and 10 bases lay between the germline ends. Germline lookup yields CDR1 SSHAT and CDR2 FNYEAQ (reference sequence). The CDR3 length is 15 residues. CDR3: CASSLGPGDSYEQYF. CDR3 sequence (DNA): TGTGCCAGCAGCTTAGGTCCAGGGGACTCCTACGAGCAGTACTTC.

This clonotype has just one count. This rearrangement joins TRBV18 to TRBJ1-1, with 8 bases identical to TRBD1. Losses at the gene ends were 4 bases for V and 0 bases for J; bases not matched to a gene: 10. This CDR3 contains 17 residues. Germline assignment: CDR1 KGHSH and CDR2 LQKENI. CDR3 protein: CASSLRQGYFMNTEAFF. CDR3 nucleotides: TGTGCCAGCTCACTCAGACAGGGGTACTTCATGAACACTGAAGCTTTCTTT.

This chain joins TRBV7-9 and TRBJ2-1; the match to TRBD2 covers 8 bases. V shed 5 bases, J shed 3 bases, and the junction held 6 bases outside the gene matches. The CDR3 length is 15 residues. Germline CDR1 SEHNR, CDR2 FQNEAQ (reference sequence). In DNA, the CDR3 is TGTGCCAGCAGCCCCACTAGCGGTAACTACAATGAGCAGTTCTTC. This gives the protein CASSPTSGNYNEQFF.

The CDR3 loop reads CASSERDLPTDTQYF. The CDR3 bases are TGTGCCAGCAGTGAGCGGGACCTACCCACAGATACGCAGTATTTT. The V call is TRBV25-1, the J call TRBJ2-3, with D possibly being TRBD2 (6 bases). Per the germline V gene, CDR1 is MGHDK and CDR2 is SYGVNS. This CDR3 comprises 15 residues. Between the trimmed V and J ends, which lost 3 bases and 2 bases, there was a span of 12 bases.

The chain uses TRBV29-1 and TRBJ2-7, with a weak D call TRBD2 (5 bases). CDR3 size: 12 residues. Germline CDR1 reads SQVTM; CDR2 reads ANQGSEA. V was clipped by 6 bases and J by 3 bases, with 12 bases between them. The CDR3 sequence: CSVLTGNYEQYF. DNA of the CDR3: TGCAGCGTCCTGACGGGAAACTACGAGCAGTACTTC.